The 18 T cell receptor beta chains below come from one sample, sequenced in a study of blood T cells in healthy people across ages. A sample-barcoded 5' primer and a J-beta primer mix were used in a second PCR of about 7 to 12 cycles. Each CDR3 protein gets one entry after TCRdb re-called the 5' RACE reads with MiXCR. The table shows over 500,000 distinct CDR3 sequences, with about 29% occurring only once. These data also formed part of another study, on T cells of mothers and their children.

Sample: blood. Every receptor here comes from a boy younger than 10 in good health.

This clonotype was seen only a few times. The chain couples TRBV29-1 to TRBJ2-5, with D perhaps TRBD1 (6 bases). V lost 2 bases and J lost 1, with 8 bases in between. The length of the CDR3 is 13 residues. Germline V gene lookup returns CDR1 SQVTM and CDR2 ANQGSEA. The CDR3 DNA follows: TGCAGCGTTGAATCGGACAGCCAAGAGACCCAGTACTTC. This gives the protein CSVESDSQETQYF.

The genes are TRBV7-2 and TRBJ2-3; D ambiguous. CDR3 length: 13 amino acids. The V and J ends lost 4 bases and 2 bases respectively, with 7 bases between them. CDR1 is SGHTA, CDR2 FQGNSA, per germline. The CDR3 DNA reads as TGTGCCAGCAGCTCCTTGTACACAGATACGCAGTATTTT. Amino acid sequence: CASSSLYTDTQYF.

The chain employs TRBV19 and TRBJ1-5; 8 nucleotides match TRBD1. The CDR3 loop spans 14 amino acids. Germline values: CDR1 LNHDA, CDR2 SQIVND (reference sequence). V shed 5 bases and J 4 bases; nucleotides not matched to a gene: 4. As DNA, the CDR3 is TGTGCCAGTAGTGACAGGGGAGGTAATCAGCCCCAGCATTTT. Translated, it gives CASSDRGGNQPQHF.

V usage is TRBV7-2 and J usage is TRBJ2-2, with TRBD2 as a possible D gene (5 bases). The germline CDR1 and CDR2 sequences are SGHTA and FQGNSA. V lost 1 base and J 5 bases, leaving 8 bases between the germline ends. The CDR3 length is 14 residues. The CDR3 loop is CASSLVVATGELFF. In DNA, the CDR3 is TGTGCCAGCAGCTTAGTCGTAGCGACCGGGGAGCTGTTTTTT.

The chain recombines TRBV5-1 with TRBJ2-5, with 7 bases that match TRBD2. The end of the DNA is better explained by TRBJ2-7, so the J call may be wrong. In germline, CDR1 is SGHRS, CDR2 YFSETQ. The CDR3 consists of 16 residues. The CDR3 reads CASSLATGLSLNEQYF. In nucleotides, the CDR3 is TGCGCCAGCAGCTTGGCCACGGGACTAAGCCTCAACGAGCAGTACTTC.

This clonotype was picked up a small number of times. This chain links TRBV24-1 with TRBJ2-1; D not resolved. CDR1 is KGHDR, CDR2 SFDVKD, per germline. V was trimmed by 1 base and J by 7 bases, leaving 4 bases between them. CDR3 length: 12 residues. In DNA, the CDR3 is TGTGCCACCAGTGATTTCGGGAATGAGCAGTTCTTC. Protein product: CATSDFGNEQFF.

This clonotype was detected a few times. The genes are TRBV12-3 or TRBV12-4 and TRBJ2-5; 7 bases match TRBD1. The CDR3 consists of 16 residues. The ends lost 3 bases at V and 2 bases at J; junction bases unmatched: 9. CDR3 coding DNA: TGTGCCAGCAGTTTTATCCATTGGACAGGACAAGAGACCCAGTACTTC. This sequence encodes CASSFIHWTGQETQYF.

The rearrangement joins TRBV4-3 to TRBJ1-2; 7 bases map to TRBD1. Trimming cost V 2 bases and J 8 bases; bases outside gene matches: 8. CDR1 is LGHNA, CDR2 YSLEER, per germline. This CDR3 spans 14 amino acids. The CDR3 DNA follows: TGCGCCAGCAGCCAATACGACAGGGCTGGCGGCTACACCTTC. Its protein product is CASSQYDRAGGYTF.

The CDR3 DNA reads as TGTGCCAGCAGTCCGGACAGGGTGGCTTTCTTT. It yields the protein CASSPDRVAFF. V usage is TRBV12-3 or TRBV12-4 and J usage is TRBJ1-1; 8 bases agree with TRBD1. The junction had 4 bases not matched to a gene; V was cut back by 5 bases and J by 11 bases. The CDR3 loop spans 11 amino acids.

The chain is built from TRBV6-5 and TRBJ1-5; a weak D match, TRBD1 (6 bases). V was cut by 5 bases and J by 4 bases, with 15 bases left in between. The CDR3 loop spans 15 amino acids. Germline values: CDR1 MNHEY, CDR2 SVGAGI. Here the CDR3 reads CASSPRTVLNQPQHF. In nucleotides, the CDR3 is TGTGCCAGCAGTCCCCGGACAGTTCTTAATCAGCCCCAGCATTTT.

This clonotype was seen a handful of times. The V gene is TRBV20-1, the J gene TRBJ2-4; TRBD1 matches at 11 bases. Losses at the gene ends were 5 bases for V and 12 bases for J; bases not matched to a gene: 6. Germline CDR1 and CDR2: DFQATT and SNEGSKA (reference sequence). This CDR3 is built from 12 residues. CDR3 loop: CSALRDRGSQYF. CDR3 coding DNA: TGCAGTGCTTTACGGGACAGGGGGAGTCAGTACTTC.

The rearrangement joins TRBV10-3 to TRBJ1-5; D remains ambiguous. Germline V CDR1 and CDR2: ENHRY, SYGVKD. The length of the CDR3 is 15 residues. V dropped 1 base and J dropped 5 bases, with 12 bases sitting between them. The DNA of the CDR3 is TGTGCCATCAGTGAGTGGCCCGATGGTTATCAGCCCCAGCATTTT. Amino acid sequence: CAISEWPDGYQPQHF.

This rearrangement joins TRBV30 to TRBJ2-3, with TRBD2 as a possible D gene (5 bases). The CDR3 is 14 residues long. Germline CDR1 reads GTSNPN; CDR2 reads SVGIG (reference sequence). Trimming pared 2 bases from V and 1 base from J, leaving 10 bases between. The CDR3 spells CAWSPGSGTDTQYF. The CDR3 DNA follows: TGTGCCTGGAGTCCGGGATCAGGCACAGATACGCAGTATTTT.

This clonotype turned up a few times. The CDR3 nucleotides are TGTGCCAGCAGTTACTCGGGGGGGCCCAATGAGCAGTTCTTC. The encoded protein is CASSYSGGPNEQFF. J is TRBJ2-5 and V is TRBV6-5; D perhaps matches TRBD2 (7 bases). The J call is in doubt because the DNA end fits TRBJ2-1 better. CDR1 and CDR2 from the germline V gene are MNHEY and SVGAGI. The CDR3 length is 14 residues.

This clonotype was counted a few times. The CDR3 DNA reads TGTGCCAGCAGCTTAGCCTCGGGGGGCAACACCATATATTTT. Its protein is CASSLASGGNTIYF. The V gene is TRBV11-2, the J gene TRBJ1-3; tentative D call: TRBD1 (6 bases). The CDR3 runs to 14 residues. V lost 1 base, J lost 7 bases, and 11 bases lay in between. Germline V gene lookup returns CDR1 SGHAT and CDR2 FQNNGV.

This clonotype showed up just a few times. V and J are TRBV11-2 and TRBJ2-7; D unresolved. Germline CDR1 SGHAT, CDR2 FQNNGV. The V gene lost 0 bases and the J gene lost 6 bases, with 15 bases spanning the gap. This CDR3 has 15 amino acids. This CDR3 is CASSLEPSPASEQYF. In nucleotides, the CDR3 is TGTGCCAGCAGCTTAGAACCGTCCCCAGCCTCCGAGCAGTACTTC.

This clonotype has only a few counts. CDR3 sequence: CASAIPGANTGELFF. The DNA for the CDR3 is TGTGCCAGCGCGATCCCCGGGGCGAACACCGGGGAGCTGTTTTTT. The chain uses TRBV28 and TRBJ2-2, with a weak D call TRBD2 (5 bases). Germline CDR1 is MDHEN and CDR2 is SYDVKM. Trimming stripped 8 bases from V and 0 bases from J, with 13 bases between. The CDR3 sequence is 15 residues long. Full variable domain (remainder filled in from reference TRBV28 and TRBJ2-2): DVKVTQSSRYLVKRTGEKVFLECVQDMDHENMFWYRQDPGLGLRLIYFSYDVKMKEKGDIPEGYSVSREKKERFSLILESASTNQTSMYLCASAIPGANTGELFFGEGSRLTVL.

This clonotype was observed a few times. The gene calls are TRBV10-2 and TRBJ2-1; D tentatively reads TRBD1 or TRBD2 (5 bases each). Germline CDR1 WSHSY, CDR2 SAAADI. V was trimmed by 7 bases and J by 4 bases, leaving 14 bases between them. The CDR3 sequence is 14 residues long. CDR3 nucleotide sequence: TGCGCCAGCACCGGGACCCCCGATTACAATGAGCAGTTCTTC. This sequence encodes CASTGTPDYNEQFF.